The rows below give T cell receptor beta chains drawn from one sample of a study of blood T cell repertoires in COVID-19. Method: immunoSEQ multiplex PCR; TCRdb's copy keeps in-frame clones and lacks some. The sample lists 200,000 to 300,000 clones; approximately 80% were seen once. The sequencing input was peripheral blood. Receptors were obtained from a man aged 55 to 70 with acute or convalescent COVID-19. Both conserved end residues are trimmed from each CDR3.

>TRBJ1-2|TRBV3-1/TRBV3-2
ASSQEDIGIIARGGYT
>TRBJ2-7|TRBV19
ASSIFGSSYEQY
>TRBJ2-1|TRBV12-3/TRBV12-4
ASSFRGEEQF
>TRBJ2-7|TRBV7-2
ASSLDGTRSDEQY
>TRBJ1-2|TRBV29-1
SAEGHRDRGIGYT
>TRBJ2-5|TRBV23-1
ASSQSTPGQGQETQY
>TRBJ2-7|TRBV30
AWRERQIHAYEQY
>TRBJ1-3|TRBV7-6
ASSFMVGSGNTIY
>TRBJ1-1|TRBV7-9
ASSLGRARTEAF
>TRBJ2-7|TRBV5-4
ASSLQGSYYYEQY
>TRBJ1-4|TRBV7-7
ASSSDGRTNEKLF
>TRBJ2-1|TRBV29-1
SVAGGTSGYNEQF
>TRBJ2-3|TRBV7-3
ASSFTGTSGDHTQY
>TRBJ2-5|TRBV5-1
ASSFGGKETQY
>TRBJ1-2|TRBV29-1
SVERGAGLDYGYT
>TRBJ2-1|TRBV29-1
SVDLAGVSGRSYNEQF
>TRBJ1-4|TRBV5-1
ASRVGQTTNEKLF
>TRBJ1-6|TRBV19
ASRTQGANYNSPLH
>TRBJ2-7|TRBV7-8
ASSPAGLRPNYEQY
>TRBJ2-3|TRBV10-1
ASSEGRSSGTDTQY
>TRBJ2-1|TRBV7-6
ASSPHAAGGRNEQF
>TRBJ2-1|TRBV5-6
ASSLAGPLAGVVNNEQF
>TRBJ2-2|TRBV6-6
ASSRLQGRVDTGELF
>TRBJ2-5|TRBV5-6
ASSTGRGDETQY
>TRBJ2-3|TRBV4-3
ASSQTPSGTSTDTQY
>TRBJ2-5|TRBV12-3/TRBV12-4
ASSKTGKETQY
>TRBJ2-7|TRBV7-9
ASSLAPTSVYEQY
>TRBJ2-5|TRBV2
ASSGRQQETQY
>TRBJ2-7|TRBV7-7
ASSFWGERTSGDLVDYEQY
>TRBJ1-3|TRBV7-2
ASSSSGRGIAGNTIY
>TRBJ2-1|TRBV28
ASSVNPGLWQF
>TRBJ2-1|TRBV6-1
ASSEGGLAGPSSYNEQF
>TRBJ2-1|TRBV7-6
ASSLDRGSGKNEQF